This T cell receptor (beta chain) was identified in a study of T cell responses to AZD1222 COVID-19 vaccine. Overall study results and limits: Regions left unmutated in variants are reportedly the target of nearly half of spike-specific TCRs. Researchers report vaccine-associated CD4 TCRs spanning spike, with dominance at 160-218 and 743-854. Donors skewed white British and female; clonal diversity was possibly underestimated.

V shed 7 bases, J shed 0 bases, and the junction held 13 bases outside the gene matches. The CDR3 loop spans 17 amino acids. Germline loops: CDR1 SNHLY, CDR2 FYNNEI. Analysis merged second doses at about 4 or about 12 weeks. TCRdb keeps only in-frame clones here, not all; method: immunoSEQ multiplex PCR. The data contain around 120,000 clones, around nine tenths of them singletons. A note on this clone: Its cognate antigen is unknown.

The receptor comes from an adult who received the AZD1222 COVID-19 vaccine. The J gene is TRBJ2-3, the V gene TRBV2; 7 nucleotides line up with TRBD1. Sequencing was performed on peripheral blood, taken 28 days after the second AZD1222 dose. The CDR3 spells CASKTGSFLSSTDTQYF. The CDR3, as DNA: TGTGCCAGCAAGACAGGGAGTTTTCTATCAAGCACAGATACGCAGTATTTT.